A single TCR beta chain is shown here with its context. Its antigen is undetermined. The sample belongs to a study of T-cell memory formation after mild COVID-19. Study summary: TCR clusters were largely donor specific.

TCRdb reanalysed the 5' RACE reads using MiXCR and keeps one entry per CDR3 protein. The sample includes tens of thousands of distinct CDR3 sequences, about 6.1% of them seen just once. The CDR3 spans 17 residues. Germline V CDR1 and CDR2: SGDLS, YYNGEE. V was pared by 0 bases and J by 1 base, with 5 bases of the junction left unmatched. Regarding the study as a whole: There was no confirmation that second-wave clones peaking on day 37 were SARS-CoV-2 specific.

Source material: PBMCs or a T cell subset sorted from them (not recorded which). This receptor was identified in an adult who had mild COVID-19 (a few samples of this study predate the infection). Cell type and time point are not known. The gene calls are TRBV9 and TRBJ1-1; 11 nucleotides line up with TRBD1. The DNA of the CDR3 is TGTGCCAGCAGCGTAGTAATCGGACAGGGGGCGAACACTGAAGCTTTCTTT. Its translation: CASSVVIGQGANTEAFF.